These T cell receptor beta chains were read from a single sample in a study of blood T cell repertoires in COVID-19. Sequenced by immunoSEQ multiplex PCR; TCRdb stores in-frame clones only, minus some. This table holds 70,000 to 85,000 clones, around 87% found once. Specimen: peripheral blood. The receptors shown here come from a woman aged 50 to 65 with active or convalescent COVID-19. The CDR3 runs from the conserved cysteine through the conserved F or W. D genes are given only for firm matches. Expanded clones get a size class; other rows say once, few or many, or leave the size out.

v_call	d_call	j_call	cdr3_length	clone_size	cdr3_aa	cdr3_nt
TRBV10-3	TRBD1	TRBJ2-7	14	-	CAIKTGQGATEQYF	TGTGCCATCAAAACGGGACAGGGGGCGACTGAGCAGTACTTC
TRBV18	-	TRBJ1-3	16	-	CASSSQTGLSGNTIYF	TGTGCCAGCTCAAGTCAGACAGGCCTCTCTGGAAACACCATATATTTT
TRBV6-5	TRBD1	TRBJ1-2	13	-	CASSPGQGSGYTF	TGTGCCAGCAGTCCCGGACAGGGGAGTGGCTACACCTTC
TRBV24-1	-	TRBJ2-7	15	few	CATSLGGRGSYEQYF	TGTGCCACCAGCCTCGGGGGCAGGGGGTCCTACGAGCAGTACTTC
TRBV6-2/TRBV6-3	-	TRBJ1-1	12	few	CASSSGVTEAFF	TGTGCCAGCAGTTCCGGGGTCACTGAAGCTTTCTTT
TRBV4-3	TRBD1	TRBJ2-1	12	-	CASSRDRGEQFF	TGCGCCAGCAGCCGGGACAGGGGGGAGCAGTTCTTC
TRBV7-8	TRBD1	TRBJ2-5	16	-	CASSDKTGQAGETQYF	TGTGCCAGCAGCGACAAGACGGGACAGGCAGGAGAGACCCAGTACTTC
TRBV5-1	-	TRBJ2-2	17	-	CASSLGLLRGNTGELFF	TGCGCCAGCAGCTTGGGATTGTTACGGGGTAACACCGGGGAGCTGTTTTTT
TRBV6-4	TRBD2	TRBJ2-3	15	-	CASSDGTSDTDTQYF	TGTGCCAGCAGTGACGGGACTAGCGACACAGATACGCAGTATTTT
TRBV3-1/TRBV3-2	-	TRBJ2-1	16	-	CASSQVRQGLNNEQFF	TGTGCCAGCAGCCAAGTGCGGCAGGGGTTGAACAATGAGCAGTTCTTC
TRBV5-1	TRBD1	TRBJ1-2	14	-	CASSGGQGAHGYTF	TGCGCCAGCAGCGGGGGACAGGGGGCGCATGGCTACACCTTC
TRBV29-1	TRBD1	TRBJ1-1	14	-	CSVEETGLNTEAFF	TGCAGCGTTGAAGAGACAGGGCTGAACACTGAAGCTTTCTTT
TRBV13	-	TRBJ2-3	12	once	CASSPGGDTQYF	TGTGCCAGCAGCCCAGGGGGGGATACGCAGTATTTT
TRBV5-1	TRBD1	TRBJ1-6	14	-	CASSSRDRGSPLHF	TGCGCCAGCAGCTCCCGGGACAGGGGTTCACCCCTCCACTTT
TRBV5-1	-	TRBJ2-7	15	-	CASSAPLGGPYEQYF	TGCGCCAGCAGCGCCCCTCTTGGAGGACCCTACGAGCAGTACTTC
TRBV14	-	TRBJ1-2	16	-	CASSQGGGAANYGYTF	TGTGCCAGCAGCCAAGGTGGGGGCGCGGCGAACTATGGCTACACCTTC
TRBV6-5	-	TRBJ1-2	14	-	CASTSDHMFYGYTF	TGTGCCAGCACCTCAGATCATATGTTCTATGGCTACACCTTC
TRBV19	TRBD1	TRBJ1-5	17	once	CASSTPGQGISNQPQHF	TGTGCCAGTAGTACCCCGGGACAGGGGATTAGCAATCAGCCCCAGCATTTT
TRBV28	TRBD1	TRBJ2-7	16	-	CASSLSPAGTGDEQYF	TGTGCCAGCAGTTTATCCCCGGCCGGGACAGGGGATGAGCAGTACTTC
TRBV18	-	TRBJ1-3	14	-	CASSASGAPNTIYF	TGTGCCAGCTCAGCTTCAGGGGCCCCCAACACCATATATTTT
TRBV5-1	TRBD1	TRBJ1-2	15	-	CASSPTGTGAYGYTF	TGCGCCAGCAGCCCGACTGGGACAGGGGCCTATGGCTACACCTTC
TRBV30	-	TRBJ1-2	13	-	CAWMTETEYGYTF	TGTGCCTGGATGACCGAGACAGAGTATGGCTACACCTTC
TRBV3-1/TRBV3-2	-	TRBJ2-3	16	-	CASSQRESGSTDTQYF	TGTGCCAGCAGCCAGAGGGAGAGCGGGAGCACAGATACGCAGTATTTT
TRBV12-3/TRBV12-4	-	TRBJ2-7	12	-	CASSFGGIEQYF	TGTGCCAGCAGTTTTGGAGGGATCGAGCAGTACTTC
TRBV5-4	TRBD1	TRBJ1-2	16	-	CASSSVGTASGYGYTF	TGTGCCAGCAGCTCCGTCGGGACAGCCTCGGGCTATGGCTACACCTTC
TRBV24-1	-	TRBJ1-2	12	-	CATSAGLYGYTF	TGTGCCACCAGTGCAGGCCTCTATGGCTACACCTTC
TRBV3-1/TRBV3-2	TRBD2	TRBJ2-3	19	-	CASSQDWGSGGPRTDTQYF	TGTGCCAGCAGCCAAGATTGGGGCAGCGGGGGGCCGCGCACAGATACGCAGTATTTT
TRBV30	TRBD1	TRBJ1-2	11	-	CACYGQAGYTF	TGTGCCTGCTACGGACAGGCGGGCTACACCTTC
TRBV5-5	-	TRBJ2-6	17	once	CASSLRAGTSGANVLTF	TGTGCCAGCAGCTTGCGGGCGGGGACCTCGGGGGCCAACGTCCTGACTTTC
TRBV7-9	-	TRBJ2-1	14	-	CASSPGTQGLAQFF	TGTGCCAGCAGCCCTGGGACCCAGGGGTTGGCGCAGTTCTTC